A selection of T cell receptor beta chains follows, all from one sample in a study of cytomegalovirus exposure and HLA in healthy donors. Assay: immunoSEQ multiplex PCR; the TCRdb copy retains only in-frame clones and omits some. The data show 40,000 to 55,000 clones, with around 70% seen just once and around 8.4% held by the top ten. Sequencing used PBMCs. These receptors were taken from a woman in her forties or fifties in good health and CMV-seronegative. The CDR3 runs from the conserved cysteine through the conserved F or W. The order of the fields is clone size, D gene, V gene, J gene, CDR3 protein, CDR3 DNA. D genes are given only for firm matches. Rows give clone size only sometimes, using once, few, many, or a class for an expanded clone.

abundance: .; d_gene: .; v_gene: TRBV19; j_gene: TRBJ1-1; CDR3aa: CASRGWANTEAFF; CDR3nt: TGTGCCAGTAGAGGATGGGCGAACACTGAAGCTTTCTTT
abundance: .; d_gene: TRBD2; v_gene: TRBV18; j_gene: TRBJ2-7; CDR3aa: CASSPPPGGYEQYF; CDR3nt: TGTGCCAGCTCACCGCCCCCGGGGGGCTACGAGCAGTACTTC
abundance: .; d_gene: .; v_gene: TRBV7-2; j_gene: TRBJ1-1; CDR3aa: CASSRPEGRAEAFF; CDR3nt: TGTGCCAGCAGCCGCCCGGAGGGTAGGGCTGAAGCTTTCTTT
abundance: .; d_gene: .; v_gene: TRBV9; j_gene: TRBJ2-5; CDR3aa: CASSVEGGGETQYF; CDR3nt: TGTGCCAGCAGCGTAGAAGGGGGTGGGGAGACCCAGTACTTC
abundance: .; d_gene: TRBD1; v_gene: TRBV7-6; j_gene: TRBJ2-2; CDR3aa: CASSYRTGVSRTGELFF; CDR3nt: TGTGCCAGCAGCTACCGGACAGGGGTCTCCCGCACCGGGGAGCTGTTTTTT
abundance: .; d_gene: TRBD1; v_gene: TRBV28; j_gene: TRBJ1-5; CDR3aa: CASSRPGQGMNQPQHF; CDR3nt: TGTGCCAGCAGTCGACCGGGACAGGGGATGAATCAGCCCCAGCATTTT
abundance: .; d_gene: .; v_gene: TRBV11-2; j_gene: TRBJ1-5; CDR3aa: CASSLAGDQPQHF; CDR3nt: TGTGCCAGCAGCTTAGCCGGGGATCAGCCCCAGCATTTT
abundance: .; d_gene: TRBD2; v_gene: TRBV28; j_gene: TRBJ2-7; CDR3aa: CASSWEGREQYF; CDR3nt: TGTGCCAGCAGTTGGGAGGGTCGCGAGCAGTACTTC
abundance: .; d_gene: .; v_gene: TRBV4-2; j_gene: TRBJ2-5; CDR3aa: CASSQNQGPSQETQYF; CDR3nt: TGTGCCAGCAGCCAGAACCAGGGTCCCTCCCAAGAGACCCAGTACTTC
abundance: few; d_gene: .; v_gene: TRBV6-5; j_gene: TRBJ2-7; CDR3aa: CASSYIRGIGYEQYF; CDR3nt: TGTGCCAGCAGTTACATCAGGGGTATAGGCTACGAGCAGTACTTC
abundance: .; d_gene: TRBD1; v_gene: TRBV6-5; j_gene: TRBJ2-3; CDR3aa: CASSSRDRAGTDTQYF; CDR3nt: TGTGCCAGCAGTTCTCGAGACAGGGCTGGCACAGATACGCAGTATTTT
abundance: .; d_gene: .; v_gene: TRBV18; j_gene: TRBJ2-5; CDR3aa: CASSPSGLETQYF; CDR3nt: TGTGCCAGCTCACCATCGGGGTTGGAGACCCAGTACTTC
abundance: .; d_gene: TRBD2; v_gene: TRBV29-1; j_gene: TRBJ2-5; CDR3aa: CSVEVRRLAGEETQYF; CDR3nt: TGCAGCGTTGAAGTCCGCCGATTAGCGGGAGAAGAGACCCAGTACTTC
abundance: .; d_gene: .; v_gene: TRBV28; j_gene: TRBJ2-7; CDR3aa: CASSPWAGGTYEQYF; CDR3nt: TGTGCCAGCAGCCCCTGGGCAGGGGGGACCTACGAGCAGTACTTC
abundance: .; d_gene: .; v_gene: TRBV28; j_gene: TRBJ1-1; CDR3aa: CASTAVMNTEAFF; CDR3nt: TGTGCCAGCACCGCAGTGATGAACACTGAAGCTTTCTTT
abundance: once; d_gene: .; v_gene: TRBV27; j_gene: TRBJ1-6; CDR3aa: CASSPGTGAPLHF; CDR3nt: TGTGCCAGCAGTCCCGGGACGGGGGCACCCCTCCACTTT
abundance: once; d_gene: .; v_gene: TRBV29-1; j_gene: TRBJ1-4; CDR3aa: CSVQGGVKEKLFF; CDR3nt: TGCAGCGTCCAAGGGGGAGTAAAAGAAAAACTGTTTTTT
abundance: .; d_gene: TRBD1; v_gene: TRBV5-6; j_gene: TRBJ1-1; CDR3aa: CASSLGTGVPEAFF; CDR3nt: TGTGCCAGCAGCTTGGGGACAGGGGTCCCCGAAGCTTTCTTT
abundance: .; d_gene: .; v_gene: TRBV29-1; j_gene: TRBJ2-5; CDR3aa: CSWQGGETQYF; CDR3nt: TGCAGTTGGCAGGGGGGAGAGACCCAGTACTTC
abundance: .; d_gene: TRBD2; v_gene: TRBV6-1; j_gene: TRBJ2-1; CDR3aa: CASRGGRGNEQFF; CDR3nt: TGTGCCAGCAGGGGCGGGAGGGGCAATGAGCAGTTCTTC
abundance: many; d_gene: TRBD1; v_gene: TRBV28; j_gene: TRBJ1-3; CDR3aa: CASSLPQGAGNTIYF; CDR3nt: TGTGCCAGCAGTTTACCACAGGGGGCTGGAAACACCATATATTTT
abundance: .; d_gene: TRBD1; v_gene: TRBV28; j_gene: TRBJ1-2; CDR3aa: CASSPGQGVNYGYTF; CDR3nt: TGTGCCAGCAGTCCAGGACAGGGGGTTAACTATGGCTACACCTTC
abundance: .; d_gene: .; v_gene: TRBV27; j_gene: TRBJ2-5; CDR3aa: CASRSWGEGVETQYF; CDR3nt: TGTGCCAGCAGGAGTTGGGGGGAGGGGGTAGAGACCCAGTACTTC
abundance: .; d_gene: .; v_gene: TRBV7-3; j_gene: TRBJ2-5; CDR3aa: CASSLNGQGQETQYF; CDR3nt: TGTGCCAGCAGCTTAAATGGTCAGGGGCAGGAGACCCAGTACTTC
abundance: .; d_gene: .; v_gene: TRBV9; j_gene: TRBJ1-1; CDR3aa: CASSVAQVNTEAFF; CDR3nt: TGTGCCAGCAGCGTAGCACAAGTGAACACTGAAGCTTTCTTT
abundance: .; d_gene: TRBD1; v_gene: TRBV13; j_gene: TRBJ2-7; CDR3aa: CASSRQGHEQYF; CDR3nt: TGTGCCAGCAGCCGACAGGGCCACGAGCAGTACTTC
abundance: .; d_gene: .; v_gene: TRBV19; j_gene: TRBJ2-7; CDR3aa: CASKGGQGSSYEQYF; CDR3nt: TGTGCCAGTAAGGGAGGCCAAGGGAGCTCCTACGAGCAGTACTTC
abundance: once; d_gene: TRBD1; v_gene: TRBV6-5; j_gene: TRBJ1-2; CDR3aa: CASSRDRWSYGYTF; CDR3nt: TGTGCCAGCAGCCGGGACAGGTGGTCTTACGGCTACACCTTC
abundance: .; d_gene: TRBD2; v_gene: TRBV5-8; j_gene: TRBJ2-5; CDR3aa: CASSLWASGEETQYF; CDR3nt: TGTGCCAGCAGCTTGTGGGCTAGCGGGGAAGAGACCCAGTACTTC
abundance: .; d_gene: .; v_gene: TRBV7-2; j_gene: TRBJ1-5; CDR3aa: CASSSSQGYQPQHF; CDR3nt: TGTGCCAGCAGCTCCTCTCAGGGATATCAGCCCCAGCATTTT
abundance: few; d_gene: .; v_gene: TRBV10-1; j_gene: TRBJ2-7; CDR3aa: CASSDRDSSYEQYF; CDR3nt: TGCGCCAGCAGTGACAGGGATAGCTCCTACGAGCAGTACTTC
abundance: .; d_gene: .; v_gene: TRBV10-3; j_gene: TRBJ2-7; CDR3aa: CAISESLGAREQYF; CDR3nt: TGTGCCATCAGTGAGTCTTTAGGGGCTCGCGAGCAGTACTTC
abundance: .; d_gene: TRBD2; v_gene: TRBV7-2; j_gene: TRBJ2-7; CDR3aa: CASSTSSGGWGTHEQYF; CDR3nt: TGTGCCAGCAGCACTTCTAGCGGGGGGTGGGGCACCCACGAGCAGTACTTC
abundance: .; d_gene: .; v_gene: TRBV5-1; j_gene: TRBJ2-7; CDR3aa: CASSPLLGQLYEQYF; CDR3nt: TGCGCCAGCAGCCCCCTACTTGGGCAGTTATACGAGCAGTACTTC
abundance: .; d_gene: .; v_gene: TRBV6-5; j_gene: TRBJ2-5; CDR3aa: CASSYGGGGLGTQYF; CDR3nt: TGTGCCAGCAGTTACGGGGGAGGGGGGTTAGGGACCCAGTACTTC
abundance: few; d_gene: .; v_gene: TRBV2; j_gene: TRBJ1-1; CDR3aa: CASSERWEGEAFF; CDR3nt: TGTGCCAGCAGTGAAAGGTGGGAGGGGGAAGCTTTCTTT
abundance: .; d_gene: TRBD1; v_gene: TRBV28; j_gene: TRBJ1-2; CDR3aa: CASSLWSGGYYGYTF; CDR3nt: TGTGCCAGCAGTTTATGGTCAGGGGGCTACTATGGCTACACCTTC
abundance: .; d_gene: TRBD1; v_gene: TRBV18; j_gene: TRBJ1-5; CDR3aa: CASSPTGGNQPQHF; CDR3nt: TGTGCCAGCTCACCAACAGGGGGGAATCAGCCCCAGCATTTT
abundance: .; d_gene: .; v_gene: TRBV18; j_gene: TRBJ1-2; CDR3aa: CASSPPSRGYGYTF; CDR3nt: TGTGCCAGCTCACCACCCTCGAGAGGCTATGGCTACACCTTC
abundance: .; d_gene: .; v_gene: TRBV5-1; j_gene: TRBJ2-7; CDR3aa: CASSLASDPYEQYF; CDR3nt: TGCGCCAGCAGCTTAGCTAGCGATCCCTACGAGCAGTACTTC
abundance: .; d_gene: .; v_gene: TRBV21-1; j_gene: TRBJ1-5; CDR3aa: CASRGGGLFERNQPQHF; CDR3nt: TGTGCCAGCCGGGGGGGCGGGCTCTTTGAACGAAATCAGCCCCAGCATTTT
abundance: .; d_gene: .; v_gene: TRBV7-2; j_gene: TRBJ2-3; CDR3aa: CASRPGQSTDTQYF; CDR3nt: TGTGCCAGCAGGCCGGGACAATCCACAGATACGCAGTATTTT
abundance: .; d_gene: .; v_gene: TRBV19; j_gene: TRBJ1-1; CDR3aa: CASTGRGNTEAFF; CDR3nt: TGTGCCAGTACTGGGAGAGGGAACACTGAAGCTTTCTTT
abundance: .; d_gene: TRBD1; v_gene: TRBV5-1; j_gene: TRBJ2-7; CDR3aa: CASSYRQGQGEQYF; CDR3nt: TGCGCCAGCAGCTATCGACAGGGGCAGGGCGAGCAGTACTTC
abundance: .; d_gene: .; v_gene: TRBV10-3; j_gene: TRBJ1-5; CDR3aa: CATQGGEGQPQHF; CDR3nt: TGTGCCACCCAGGGAGGGGAGGGTCAGCCCCAGCATTTT
abundance: .; d_gene: .; v_gene: TRBV6-5; j_gene: TRBJ2-6; CDR3aa: CASSYFESGANVLTF; CDR3nt: TGTGCCAGCAGTTACTTCGAGAGTGGGGCCAACGTCCTGACTTTC
abundance: .; d_gene: TRBD2; v_gene: TRBV23-1; j_gene: TRBJ2-3; CDR3aa: CASSQIPIAGAGDTQYF; CDR3nt: TGCGCCAGCAGTCAAATCCCAATAGCGGGAGCAGGGGATACGCAGTATTTT
abundance: .; d_gene: .; v_gene: TRBV7-9; j_gene: TRBJ2-1; CDR3aa: CASSLFGLPRDEQFF; CDR3nt: TGTGCCAGCAGCTTATTTGGACTCCCACGAGATGAGCAGTTCTTC
abundance: .; d_gene: .; v_gene: TRBV6-5; j_gene: TRBJ1-2; CDR3aa: CASRYGTADYGYTF; CDR3nt: TGTGCCAGCAGATACGGAACTGCGGACTATGGCTACACCTTC
abundance: once; d_gene: .; v_gene: TRBV7-9; j_gene: TRBJ2-5; CDR3aa: CASSLGSGNQETQYF; CDR3nt: TGTGCCAGCAGCTTGGGTTCAGGGAACCAAGAGACCCAGTACTTC
abundance: .; d_gene: TRBD1; v_gene: TRBV15; j_gene: TRBJ1-6; CDR3aa: CATSRGGQGDSPLHF; CDR3nt: TGTGCCACCAGCCGCGGGGGACAGGGGGATTCACCCCTCCACTTT
abundance: .; d_gene: TRBD1; v_gene: TRBV7-3; j_gene: TRBJ1-3; CDR3aa: CASSVPGGHTIYF; CDR3nt: TGTGCCAGCAGCGTACCAGGGGGACACACCATATATTTT
abundance: .; d_gene: .; v_gene: TRBV30; j_gene: TRBJ1-2; CDR3aa: CAWSVQGFYGYTF; CDR3nt: TGTGCCTGGAGTGTACAGGGTTTCTATGGCTACACCTTC
abundance: .; d_gene: TRBD2; v_gene: TRBV14; j_gene: TRBJ2-1; CDR3aa: CASSPLAGGPSEQFF; CDR3nt: TGTGCCAGCAGCCCTCTAGCGGGAGGGCCTAGTGAGCAGTTCTTC
abundance: .; d_gene: .; v_gene: TRBV7-3; j_gene: TRBJ2-3; CDR3aa: CASSVQGDTQYF; CDR3nt: TGTGCCAGCAGCGTACAGGGAGATACGCAGTATTTT
abundance: .; d_gene: TRBD1; v_gene: TRBV11-2; j_gene: TRBJ2-7; CDR3aa: CASSLGGGTGAYEQYF; CDR3nt: TGTGCCAGCAGCTTAGGGGGCGGGACAGGGGCCTACGAGCAGTACTTC
abundance: .; d_gene: .; v_gene: TRBV27; j_gene: TRBJ2-7; CDR3aa: CASSLSGAFHAYEQYF; CDR3nt: TGTGCCAGCAGTTTATCCGGAGCGTTTCATGCCTACGAGCAGTACTTC
abundance: .; d_gene: TRBD1; v_gene: TRBV28; j_gene: TRBJ1-1; CDR3aa: CASSLGTGIDSEAFF; CDR3nt: TGTGCCAGCAGTTTAGGGACAGGGATCGATTCTGAAGCTTTCTTT